This T cell receptor beta chain was sequenced in a study of blood T cell repertoires in COVID-19. Study overall: Samples taken during acute and convalescent COVID-19 were collected in the United States, Italy and Spain. T cells, B-cell-depleted T cells, or PBMCs supplied cDNA or gDNA.

Methods used by the authors: Reference gene primer amplification gave estimated nucleated cell counts. The method was immunoSEQ multiplex PCR; TCRdb's version includes in-frame clones alone and lacks a portion of them. V and J calls and clone size follow that table, whereas D and trimming were derived from the DNA. The table lists over 120,000 clones, about three quarters of them singletons. This CDR3 has 14 residues. Germline V gene data show CDR1 as GTSNPN and CDR2 as SVGIG (reference sequence). V was clipped by 4 bases and J by 6 bases, with 15 bases between them. The origin of this receptor is a woman of 80 years or more with active or convalescent COVID-19. The sequenced sample consisted of peripheral blood. This rearrangement joins TRBV30 to TRBJ2-2; a weak D match, TRBD1 (8 bases). Here the CDR3 DNA reads TGTGCCTGGAAAGGACAGGGAGGGTCCGGGGAGCTGTTTTTT. Translating gives CAWKGQGGSGELFF.